Here is one T cell receptor beta chain with its context. Its target is not known. The sequence runs out 3 residues before the end of the CDR3; the remainder is reconstructed from the germline J gene. The data belong to a study of T cells in women clearing cervical HPV infection. Sequencing was performed with immunoSEQ multiplex PCR; in TCRdb, only in-frame clones are kept and a portion is missing. The specimen's table records roughly 20,000 clones. The CDR3 contains 13 residues. Losses at the gene ends were 5 bases for V and 5 bases for J; bases not matched to a gene: 5. Per germline, CDR1 DFQATT and CDR2 SNEGSKA (reference sequence). Study-wide results and limits: Associations may precede or follow infection; HPV-specific or memory T cells were not isolated. Combining TCR richness with V gene abundances gave around 0.83 AUC.

The TCR comes from a woman between 18 and 75 years old with a cervical HPV16 infection that either progressed to CIN3+ or cleared (not recorded which). The sample comprised blood buffy coat. V usage is TRBV20-1 and J usage is TRBJ1-2, with 10 positions matching TRBD1. The CDR3 is CSAGTGVAYGYTF. The sequenced part of the CDR3 DNA is TGCAGTGCTGGGACAGGGGTAGCTTATGGC.